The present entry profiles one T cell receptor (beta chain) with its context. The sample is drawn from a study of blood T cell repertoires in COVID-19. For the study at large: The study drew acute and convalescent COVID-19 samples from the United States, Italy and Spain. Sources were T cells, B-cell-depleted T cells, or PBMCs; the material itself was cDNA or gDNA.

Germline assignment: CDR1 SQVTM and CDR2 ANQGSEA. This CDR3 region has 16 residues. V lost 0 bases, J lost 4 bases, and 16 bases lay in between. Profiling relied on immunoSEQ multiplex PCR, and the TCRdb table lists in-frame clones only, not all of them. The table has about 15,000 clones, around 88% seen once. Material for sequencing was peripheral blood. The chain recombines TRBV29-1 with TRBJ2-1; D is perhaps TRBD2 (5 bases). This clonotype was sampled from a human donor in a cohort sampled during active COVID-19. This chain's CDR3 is CSVEDPYSGTYNEQFF. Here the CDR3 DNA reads TGCAGCGTTGAAGATCCCTACAGCGGTACGTACAATGAGCAGTTCTTC.